This entry lists 32 T cell receptor beta chains sequenced from one sample in a study of T cells in tumors after PD-1 blockade (dated by TCRdb to between 2018 and 2021). The method was the immunoSEQ multiplex PCR assay. TCRdb carries this immuneACCESS record with in-frame sequences only. Its versions omit some clonotypes, under half of them owing to an unresolved V gene in the studies checked, with the rest unexplained. The sample includes 40,000 to 55,000 clones, with 60% to 80% observed a single time. The ten biggest clones cover around 17% of the sample. The intended sense of this specimen's time point label: before anti-PD-1 therapy. The source was PBMCs, collected before anti-PD-1 treatment. All receptors come from a human donor with basal cell carcinoma.

The chain employs TRBV7-3 and TRBJ1-1; 8 positions match TRBD1. V trimming: 0 bases; J trimming: 5 bases; junction bases outside the gene matches: 5. The length of the CDR3 is 15 residues. CDR1 is SGHTA, CDR2 FQGTGA, per germline. The CDR3: CASSLTSGGETEAFF. DNA of the CDR3: TGTGCCAGCAGCTTAACATCAGGGGGCGAGACTGAAGCTTTCTTT.

This chain uses TRBV6-1 with TRBJ2-5; a possible D gene is TRBD1 (6 bases). The CDR3 extends over 15 amino acids. Trimming pared 3 bases from V and 5 bases from J, leaving 16 bases between. Per germline, CDR1 MNHNS and CDR2 SASEGT. The CDR3 loop is CASSDTPGVTETQYF. The CDR3 nucleotides read TGTGCCAGCAGTGACACTCCAGGGGTGACGGAGACCCAGTACTTC.

V is TRBV28 and J is TRBJ2-6; no clear D gene. Looked up from germline, CDR1 is MDHEN and CDR2 is SYDVKM. V lost 2 bases, J lost 2 bases, and 4 bases lay in between. This CDR3 comprises 14 residues. The CDR3 DNA is TGTGCCAGCAGTTTAACAGCTGGGGCCAACGTCCTGACTTTC. It yields the protein CASSLTAGANVLTF. The full variable domain, with the rest looked up from reference TRBV28 and TRBJ2-6, is DVKVTQSSRYLVKRTGEKVFLECVQDMDHENMFWYRQDPGLGLRLIYFSYDVKMKEKGDIPEGYSVSREKKERFSLILESASTNQTSMYLCASSLTAGANVLTFGAGSRLTVL.

This sequence joins TRBV15 and TRBJ2-5; TRBD1 matches 12 bases. J gave up 5 bases and V 2 bases, and 9 bases lay outside the gene matches. Germline V gene sequence: CDR1 LNHNV, CDR2 YYDKDF (reference sequence). This CDR3 contains 17 residues. CDR3 sequence (DNA): TGTGCCACCAGCAGAATGGGACAGGGGGCGTCTGTGGAGACCCAGTACTTC. This gives the protein CATSRMGQGASVETQYF. Supplemented by reference TRBV15 and TRBJ2-5, the full variable domain reads DAMVIQNPRYQVTQFGKPVTLSCSQTLNHNVMYWYQQKSSQAPKLLFHYYDKDFNNEADTPDNFQSRRPNTSFCFLDIRSPGLGDTAMYLCATSRMGQGASVETQYFGPGTRLLVL.

This clone came up a few times. The chain has TRBV5-1 and TRBJ1-1; no definite D call. V gave up 5 bases and J gave up 4 bases, with 12 bases separating them. CDR3 size: 13 residues. Germline CDR1 is SGHRS and CDR2 is YFSETQ. CDR3 sequence (DNA): TGCGCCAGCAGTGGGGTTGTGGCCACTGAAGCTTTCTTT. Protein: CASSGVVATEAFF.

This clone appeared a single time. At the DNA level, this CDR3 is encoded by other sequences in the same sample as well. The chain recombines TRBV5-1 with TRBJ1-1, with D possibly TRBD1 on 6 matching bases. The CDR3 contains 14 residues. The germline V gene has CDR1 SGHRS and CDR2 YFSETQ. V lost 4 bases, J lost 1 base, and 11 bases lay in between. The CDR3 is CASSIQGGNTEAFF. CDR3 DNA: TGCGCCAGCAGCATACAGGGTGGGAACACTGAAGCTTTCTTT.

This chain joins TRBV4-1 and TRBJ2-1, with D possibly matching TRBD1 (8 bases). Germline V gene lookup returns CDR1 MGHRA and CDR2 YSYEKL. With 4 bases removed from V and 6 bases from J, the gap between germline ends came to 25 bases. This CDR3 contains 18 residues. CDR3 DNA sequence: TGCGCCAGCAGCCGCGCAGGGGGCGCAACCCTAGCGGTCAATGAGCAGTTCTTC. Translated: CASSRAGGATLAVNEQFF.

This clone was picked up one time. J is TRBJ2-4 and V is TRBV5-1, with D perhaps matching TRBD2 (5 bases). CDR1 and CDR2 (germline): SGHRS, YFSETQ. The CDR3 spans 14 residues. Trimming removed 4 bases at V and 5 bases at J, with 13 bases between. The CDR3 spells CASSPMSGENIQYF. The CDR3 DNA follows: TGCGCCAGCAGCCCAATGAGCGGAGAAAACATTCAGTACTTC.

V gene TRBV28 combines with J gene TRBJ1-2; 7 bases match TRBD1. The CDR3 covers 16 residues. Germline assignment: CDR1 MDHEN and CDR2 SYDVKM. J lost 7 bases, V lost 6 bases, and 17 bases had no gene match. The CDR3 spells CASRTGTGGGLRGYTF. The CDR3 nucleotides read TGTGCCAGCAGGACAGGGACTGGGGGAGGGTTACGTGGCTACACCTTC.

The chain combines TRBV5-6 with TRBJ1-2; 9 positions match TRBD1. The germline gives CDR1 SGHDT, CDR2 YYEEEE. This CDR3 is 14 amino acids long. Trimming at V came to 4 bases and at J to 5 bases, leaving 6 bases not matched to a gene. The CDR3 loop is CASSPSDRGYGYTF. CDR3 sequence (DNA): TGTGCCAGCAGCCCATCCGACAGGGGGTATGGCTACACCTTC.

This chain connects TRBV10-1 to TRBJ1-3; D gene uncertain. V gave up 7 bases and J gave up 0 bases, with 10 bases separating them. Germline loops: CDR1 WNHNN, CDR2 SYGVQD (reference sequence). CDR3 length: 14 residues. CDR3 in DNA: TGCGCCAGCAAGGACGGATCCTCTGGAAACACCATATATTTT. It encodes CASKDGSSGNTIYF.

This chain connects TRBV15 to TRBJ2-3, with TRBD1 matching over 7 bases. V gave up 5 bases and J gave up 0 bases; unmatched junction bases: 5. The CDR3 runs to 15 residues. Germline-derived CDR1 and CDR2 are LNHNV and YYDKDF (reference sequence). CDR3 DNA: TGTGCCACCAGCCTGGACAGGACTAGCACAGATACGCAGTATTTT. This translates into CATSLDRTSTDTQYF.

The J gene is TRBJ2-5, the V gene TRBV2, with D hard to call. The CDR3 length is 13 residues. Trimming took 4 bases from V and 5 from J, leaving 11 bases between them. CDR1 SNHLY and CDR2 FYNNEI come from the germline V gene. The CDR3 DNA is TGTGCCAGCAGTGTAAGAGTCCGCGAGACCCAGTACTTC. Its translation is CASSVRVRETQYF.

This sequence joins TRBV7-9 and TRBJ2-2, with D hard to call. Germline V gives CDR1 SEHNR, CDR2 FQNEAQ (reference sequence). The CDR3 is 11 amino acids. Trimming cost V 4 bases and J 3 bases, with 0 bases left between them. The CDR3 loop is CASSYTGELFF. Written as DNA, the CDR3 is TGTGCCAGCAGCTACACCGGGGAGCTGTTTTTT.

The V call is TRBV5-6, the J call TRBJ2-7; perhaps D is TRBD1 or TRBD2 (5 bases each). The V end was cut by 4 bases, the J end by 5 bases, with 13 bases between. CDR3 size: 13 residues. Germline CDR1 and CDR2: SGHDT and YYEEEE. In nucleotides, the CDR3 is TGTGCCAGCAGCGTCCGAGAGGGGAACGAGCAGTACTTC. It codes for CASSVREGNEQYF.

The rearrangement joins TRBV14 to TRBJ2-4; D is possibly TRBD2 (6 bases). Trimming shortened V by 4 bases and J by 2 bases, and 12 bases separated the two germline ends. The length of the CDR3 is 15 residues. The V gene's germline CDR1 is SGHDN and CDR2 FVKESK. CDR3 in DNA: TGTGCCAGCAGCCCTCTTAGCGGCCCCAAAAACATTCAGTACTTC. This codes for CASSPLSGPKNIQYF.

V is TRBV19 and J is TRBJ2-7; 8 positions agree with TRBD2. The CDR3 extends over 15 amino acids. Per germline, CDR1 LNHDA and CDR2 SQIVND (reference sequence). V trimming: 4 bases; J trimming: 3 bases; junction bases outside the gene matches: 8. The CDR3 nucleotides are TGTGCCAGTAGTAGGGGAGAGCGGGAGTACTACGAGCAGTACTTC. It translates to CASSRGEREYYEQYF.

This clone was picked up a small number of times. The chain carries TRBV5-1 and TRBJ2-7; D may match TRBD1 or TRBD2 (6 bases each). This CDR3 has 15 amino acids. Germline V lookup: CDR1 SGHRS, CDR2 YFSETQ. The V gene lost 6 bases and the J gene lost 5 bases, with 21 bases spanning the gap. In DNA form, the CDR3 reads TGCGCCAGCACCCGGGACAACGCGGGGCGTGACGAGCAGTACTTC. Amino acid sequence: CASTRDNAGRDEQYF.

The gene calls are TRBV6-5 and TRBJ2-3; D call uncertain. This CDR3 spans 13 amino acids. V lost 4 bases and J 1 base, leaving 6 bases between the germline ends. From germline, CDR1 is MNHEY and CDR2 SVGAGI. CDR3 loop: CASSWAGTDTQYF. The CDR3 nucleotides are TGTGCCAGCAGTTGGGCCGGCACAGATACGCAGTATTTT.

The V call is TRBV28, the J call TRBJ2-7; 9 positions agree with TRBD1. Unmatched junction bases numbered 10, after V lost 5 bases and J lost 5 bases. Germline V gene lookup returns CDR1 MDHEN and CDR2 SYDVKM. The CDR3 extends over 15 amino acids. In DNA form, the CDR3 reads TGTGCCAGCAGTAAACCGGGACAGGGAACAAACGAGCAGTACTTC. Translating it yields CASSKPGQGTNEQYF.

The V call is TRBV2, the J call TRBJ1-2; D not resolved. This CDR3 has 13 amino acids. Trimming left V 8 bases short and J 6 bases short, with 16 bases between. CDR1 is SNHLY, CDR2 FYNNEI, per germline. The CDR3, as DNA: TGTGCCAGCCGACGCGGGCCCTCTAATGGCTACACCTTC. Protein sequence: CASRRGPSNGYTF.

The rearrangement links TRBV5-4 to TRBJ1-1, with D possibly matching TRBD1 (5 bases). CDR1 is SGHNT, CDR2 YYREEE, per germline (reference sequence). The V end lost 0 bases, the J end lost 6 bases, and 15 bases lay between the germline ends. The CDR3 length is 15 residues. The CDR3 DNA is TGTGCCAGCAGCTTGGAAGGGGTCTCTCTCCCTGAAGCTTTCTTT. Translation: CASSLEGVSLPEAFF.

This chain links TRBV5-1 with TRBJ1-2; 8 bases match TRBD1. J gave up 2 bases and V 3 bases, and 3 bases lay outside the gene matches. CDR3 length: 14 residues. CDR1 is SGHRS, CDR2 YFSETQ, per germline. CDR3 residues: CASSSWTGNYGYTF. For the CDR3, the DNA is TGCGCCAGCAGCTCCTGGACAGGGAACTATGGCTACACCTTC.

V gene TRBV19 combines with J gene TRBJ1-5, with a possible D match to TRBD1 (6 bases). This CDR3 is 17 amino acids long. Germline V lookup: CDR1 LNHDA, CDR2 SQIVND (reference sequence). V dropped 3 bases and J dropped 1 base, with 16 bases sitting between them. The CDR3 loop is CASSMDVRGGSNQPQHF. The CDR3 DNA reads TGTGCCAGTAGTATGGACGTCAGGGGCGGGAGCAATCAGCCCCAGCATTTT.

V is TRBV12-3 or TRBV12-4 and J is TRBJ1-5; tentatively, D is TRBD1 (5 bases). The V and J ends lost 4 bases and 6 bases respectively, with 10 bases between them. The CDR3 spans 13 residues. CDR3 bases: TGTGCCAGCAGTTCCGTCCAGGGTCAGCCCCAGCATTTT. Translation: CASSSVQGQPQHF.

This clone was recorded a few times. The chain uses TRBV6-5 and TRBJ1-4; D perhaps matches TRBD1 (5 bases). The CDR3 length is 14 residues. The V end was cut by 5 bases, the J end by 3 bases, with 10 bases between. CDR1 and CDR2 from the germline V gene are MNHEY and SVGAGI. The CDR3 is CASSLRGSNEKLFF. In DNA, the CDR3 is TGTGCCAGCAGTCTCCGGGGGTCTAATGAAAAACTGTTTTTT.

The V gene is TRBV5-1, the J gene TRBJ1-1; TRBD1 aligns across 9 bases. The CDR3 sequence is 17 residues long. The germline gives CDR1 SGHRS, CDR2 YFSETQ. V trimming: 5 bases; J trimming: 0 bases; junction bases outside the gene matches: 11. CDR3 in DNA: TGCGCCAGCAGATATACCGGGACAGGGAATATGAACACTGAAGCTTTCTTT. This encodes CASRYTGTGNMNTEAFF.

The chain is built from TRBV27 and TRBJ2-7; D might be TRBD2 (5 bases). V lost 1 base and J lost 11, with 12 bases in between. Germline V lookup: CDR1 MNHEY, CDR2 SMNVEV (reference sequence). The CDR3 is made up of 12 amino acids. The CDR3 nucleotides are TGTGCCAGCAGTTTATACGGGAACCCTGAGTACTTC. It yields the protein CASSLYGNPEYF.

The chain uses TRBV6-5 and TRBJ1-5; D gene ambiguous. Germline CDR1 MNHEY, CDR2 SVGAGI. Trimming shortened V by 2 bases and J by 4 bases, and 3 bases separated the two germline ends. The CDR3 sequence is 12 residues long. The CDR3 nucleotides read TGTGCCAGCAGTTACATAAATCAGCCCCAGCATTTT. It yields the protein CASSYINQPQHF.

This chain links TRBV6-5 with TRBJ1-2; D uncertain. Germline CDR1 MNHEY, CDR2 SVGAGI. The CDR3 is 13 residues long. Trimming took 0 bases from V and 7 from J, leaving 9 bases between them. The CDR3 DNA is TGTGCCAGCAGTTACTCGAAAGTAGGTGGCTACACCTTC. Translating it yields CASSYSKVGGYTF.

The chain is built from TRBV3-1 (or the pseudogene TRBV3-2) and TRBJ2-7; D unclear. Trimming took 5 bases from V and 6 from J, leaving 8 bases between them. The CDR3 consists of 11 residues. Germline V gene sequence: CDR1 LGHDT, CDR2 YNNKEL (reference sequence). CDR3 bases: TGTGCCAGCAGCTTAGGCGGCGAGCAGTACTTC. Encoded protein: CASSLGGEQYF.

The CDR3: CASNPGHQETQYF. Here the CDR3 DNA reads TGTGCCAGCAACCCGGGACATCAAGAGACCCAGTACTTC. This rearrangement joins TRBV5-4 to TRBJ2-5, with D possibly matching TRBD1 (6 bases). The CDR3 spans 13 residues. Germline V lookup: CDR1 SGHNT, CDR2 YYREEE (reference sequence). The ends were cut back, 6 bases at V and 2 bases at J, with 11 bases in the middle.